The 15 T cell receptor beta chains below were found in one sample sequenced in a study of blood T cells in healthy people across ages. Then a second PCR, running roughly 7 to 12 cycles, was carried out with a sample-barcoded 5' primer and a J-beta primer mix. TCRdb passed the 5' RACE reads through MiXCR, listing each CDR3 protein once. The data contain some 1.5 million distinct CDR3 sequences, roughly 30% of them singletons. Sequencing used blood. The receptor set was obtained from a woman aged 30 to 39 in good health.

This clonotype was counted ten times or more. The CDR3 nucleotides read TGTGCCAGCAGCTCGGCTGGTAGGAGCACAGATACGCAGTATTTT. Translating gives CASSSAGRSTDTQYF. The V call is TRBV11-2, the J call TRBJ2-3; D is unresolved. The CDR3 runs to 15 residues. Germline-derived CDR1 and CDR2 are SGHAT and FQNNGV. The V gene lost 4 bases and the J gene lost 0 bases, with 11 bases spanning the gap. Based on the CDR3 plus reference TRBV11-2 and TRBJ2-3, the full variable domain is EAGVAQSPRYKIIEKRQSVAFWCNPISGHATLYWYQQILGQGPKLLIQFQNNGVVDDSQLPKDRFSAERLKGVDSTLKIQPAKLEDSAVYLCASSSAGRSTDTQYFGPGTRLTVL.

In its sample, this clonotype was seen a few times. CDR3 sequence (DNA): TGCGCCAGCAGCTTATCACCGGACTTCTACGAGCAGTACTTC. Translating gives CASSLSPDFYEQYF. V and J are TRBV5-1 and TRBJ2-7, with a tentative D call TRBD2 (5 bases). Germline CDR1 SGHRS, CDR2 YFSETQ. The length of the CDR3 is 14 residues. Trimming cost V 2 bases and J 3 bases, with 12 bases left between them.

This clonotype was counted a few times. This rearrangement joins TRBV4-3 to TRBJ1-1, with a weak D call TRBD1 (6 bases). CDR3 length: 15 residues. The germline CDR1 and CDR2 sequences are LGHNA and YSLEER. V gave up 0 bases and J gave up 4 bases, with 12 bases separating them. The CDR3 sequence: CASSQEREGGTEAFF. The CDR3 DNA reads TGCGCCAGCAGCCAAGAAAGGGAAGGGGGCACTGAAGCTTTCTTT.

A few counts support this clonotype. The chain is built from TRBV20-1 and TRBJ2-1; perhaps TRBD2 as D (5 bases). Germline CDR1 reads DFQATT; CDR2 reads SNEGSKA (reference sequence). This CDR3 region has 15 residues. V dropped 0 bases and J dropped 6 bases, with 15 bases sitting between them. The CDR3 bases are TGCAGTGCTAGAGATTCCGCGGGCCCGGTCAATGAGCAGTTCTTC. This gives the protein CSARDSAGPVNEQFF.

This clonotype was detected many times. The chain has TRBV4-3 and TRBJ2-3; TRBD2 agrees at 11 bases. The CDR3 is 20 residues long. Losses at the gene ends were 0 bases for V and 5 bases for J; bases not matched to a gene: 16. From germline, CDR1 is LGHNA and CDR2 YSLEER. The CDR3 nucleotides read TGCGCCAGCAGCCAAGATGTTAGCCGGTCACTAGCGGGAGTGGTAGATACGCAGTATTTT. Its protein product is CASSQDVSRSLAGVVDTQYF.

V is TRBV18 and J is TRBJ1-6, with D maybe TRBD1 (5 bases). The V and J ends lost 3 bases and 4 bases respectively, with 13 bases between them. Per germline, CDR1 KGHSH and CDR2 LQKENI. CDR3 size: 16 residues. CDR3 sequence: CASSPQGRAYNSPLHF. In nucleotides, the CDR3 is TGTGCCAGCTCACCCCAGGGAAGGGCGTATAATTCACCCCTCCACTTT. The entire variable domain, with the rest obtained from reference TRBV18 and TRBJ1-6, is as follows: NAGVMQNPRHLVRRRGQEARLRCSPMKGHSHVYWYRQLPEEGLKFMVYLQKENIIDESGMPKERFSAEFPKEGPSILRIQQVVRGDSAAYFCASSPQGRAYNSPLHFGNGTRLTVT.

This rearrangement joins TRBV2 to TRBJ1-1; no firm D call. Germline V lookup: CDR1 SNHLY, CDR2 FYNNEI. The CDR3 contains 14 residues. Trimming removed 2 bases from V and 2 bases from J, with 9 bases in between. Here the CDR3 reads CASSELRFNTEAFF. The CDR3 region has the DNA TGTGCCAGCAGTGAACTCAGGTTCAACACTGAAGCTTTCTTT.

This clonotype was seen a handful of times. This sequence joins TRBV10-3 and TRBJ1-4, with D hard to call. CDR1 is ENHRY, CDR2 SYGVKD, per germline. There are 15 residues in the CDR3. V was shortened by 3 bases and J by 4 bases, with 12 bases between the two germline ends. The chain's CDR3 is CAISERTGGNEKLFF. CDR3 nucleotides: TGTGCCATCAGTGAACGGACGGGCGGTAATGAAAAACTGTTTTTT.

V and J are TRBV2 and TRBJ2-2; a weak D match, TRBD1 (5 bases). With 7 bases removed from V and 0 bases from J, the gap between germline ends came to 12 bases. The CDR3 runs 15 residues. Looked up from germline, CDR1 is SNHLY and CDR2 is FYNNEI. CDR3 sequence reads: CASTAQAANTGELFF. The CDR3 coding sequence is TGTGCCAGCACAGCACAGGCGGCGAACACCGGGGAGCTGTTTTTT.

The V and J genes are TRBV5-6 and TRBJ2-3, with TRBD2 as a possible D gene (6 bases). CDR3 length equals 15 residues. Trimming removed 3 bases from V and 0 bases from J, with 11 bases in between. Germline assignment: CDR1 SGHDT and CDR2 YYEEEE. The CDR3 DNA sequence: TGTGCCAGCAGCTCGGGGGACCGAAGCACAGATACGCAGTATTTT. Protein product: CASSSGDRSTDTQYF.

The chain recombines TRBV12-3 or TRBV12-4 with TRBJ2-5, with 9 bases that match TRBD2. The CDR3 runs 18 residues. With V trimmed by 3 bases and J by 4 bases, 15 bases remained unmatched. The CDR3 is CASSFAARGAGGRETQYF. CDR3 sequence (DNA): TGTGCCAGCAGTTTCGCGGCCCGCGGAGCGGGGGGCCGAGAGACCCAGTACTTC.

This clonotype was recorded a few times. V gene TRBV20-1 combines with J gene TRBJ1-2, with D possibly being TRBD1 (5 bases). Trimming took 6 bases from V and 5 from J, leaving 22 bases between them. The CDR3 runs to 15 residues. The V gene's germline CDR1 is DFQATT and CDR2 SNEGSKA (reference sequence). CDR3 in amino acids: CSATTLGTESYGYTF. Written as DNA, the CDR3 is TGCAGTGCCACTACCCTAGGGACGGAATCTTATGGCTACACCTTC.

The V call is TRBV28, the J call TRBJ2-1; TRBD1 aligns across 7 bases. Germline V gene sequence: CDR1 MDHEN, CDR2 SYDVKM. The V gene end was trimmed by 5 bases and the J gene end by 0 bases; junction bases not matched to a gene: 10. The CDR3 covers 17 residues. For the CDR3, the DNA is TGTGCCAGCAGTCTAGCCTTGGGACAGAGCTCCTACAATGAGCAGTTCTTC. Its protein product is CASSLALGQSSYNEQFF.

The CDR3: CASSQDGYYEQYF. The CDR3 DNA follows: TGTGCCAGCAGCCAAGACGGTTACTACGAGCAGTACTTC. The V gene is TRBV3-1, the J gene TRBJ2-7, with D hard to call. This CDR3 has 13 residues. The germline V gene encodes CDR1 LGHDT and CDR2 YNNKEL (reference sequence). The V gene lost 0 bases and the J gene lost 3 bases, with 6 bases spanning the gap.

The chain carries TRBV3-1 and TRBJ2-3; TRBD1 aligns across 10 bases. The CDR3 totals 15 residues. CDR1 and CDR2 (germline): LGHDT, YNNKEL (reference sequence). Losses at the gene ends were 4 bases for V and 3 bases for J; bases not matched to a gene: 4. The CDR3 region is CASSREGQGTDTQYF. The DNA of the CDR3 is TGTGCCAGCAGCCGCGAGGGACAGGGGACAGATACGCAGTATTTT.